A selection of T cell receptor beta chains follows, all from one sample in a study of blood T cell repertoires in COVID-19. Sequencing used immunoSEQ multiplex PCR; TCRdb keeps in-frame clones, though not all of them. This table holds 70,000 to 90,000 clones, approximately 85% found once. Material: peripheral blood. Receptors originate from a man in his 60s with acute or convalescent COVID-19. The CDR3 runs from the conserved cysteine through the conserved F or W. The order of the fields is V gene, clone size, J gene, D gene, CDR3 protein, CDR3 DNA. A D gene is named only where the DNA matches it firmly. The listing skips clone size in some rows; elsewhere it reads once, few, many or a size class.

TRBV21-1	NA	TRBJ2-3	NA	CASIVRGYWDTQYF	TGTGCCAGCATCGTAAGGGGATATTGGGATACGCAGTATTTT
TRBV19	NA	TRBJ2-3	TRBD1	CASSSTGILDTQYF	TGTGCCAGTAGTTCGACAGGGATTTTAGATACGCAGTATTTT
TRBV6-5	NA	TRBJ2-1	NA	CASRPSPSYNEQFF	TGTGCCAGCAGACCTAGCCCCTCCTACAATGAGCAGTTCTTC
TRBV5-4	NA	TRBJ1-6	TRBD1	CASRTGQGGSPLHF	TGTGCCAGCAGGACTGGACAGGGGGGTTCACCCCTCCACTTT
TRBV4-3	NA	TRBJ1-3	NA	CASRSEVISGNTIYF	TGCGCCAGCAGGTCAGAGGTCATCTCTGGAAACACCATATATTTT
TRBV7-8	once	TRBJ2-7	TRBD1	CASSNIRQGWEREQYF	TGTGCCAGCAGCAACATCCGACAGGGATGGGAACGCGAGCAGTACTTC
TRBV10-3	NA	TRBJ2-7	TRBD1	CAIREGQGTAYEQYF	TGTGCCATCAGAGAGGGACAGGGGACAGCCTACGAGCAGTACTTC
TRBV10-3	NA	TRBJ2-1	TRBD1	CASRTGTGSNNEQFF	TGTGCCAGCCGAACCGGGACAGGGTCCAACAATGAGCAGTTCTTC
TRBV21-1	NA	TRBJ2-7	NA	CASSNPLERRVPYEQYF	TGTGCCAGCAGCAACCCCCTGGAACGGAGAGTCCCCTACGAGCAGTACTTC
TRBV7-9	once	TRBJ1-2	NA	CASSFSDRSYGYTF	TGTGCCAGCAGCTTTTCCGATCGGAGCTATGGCTACACCTTC
TRBV18	NA	TRBJ2-7	NA	CASSPNSYEQYF	TGTGCCAGCTCACCAAACAGCTACGAGCAGTACTTC
TRBV10-3	NA	TRBJ2-1	TRBD2	CAISSPGLPSGQFF	TGTGCCATCAGTTCTCCGGGACTACCCTCGGGGCAGTTCTTC
TRBV7-3	NA	TRBJ2-5	TRBD1	CASSLMTGGLETQYF	TGTGCCAGCAGCTTAATGACAGGGGGCTTGGAGACCCAGTACTTC
TRBV4-1	NA	TRBJ2-5	NA	CASSQGDSYWETQYF	TGCGCCAGCAGCCAAGGAGATTCTTACTGGGAGACCCAGTACTTC
TRBV4-1	NA	TRBJ1-1	TRBD1	CASSPLPYRGRTEAFF	TGCGCCAGCAGCCCATTACCTTACAGGGGGCGGACTGAAGCTTTCTTT
TRBV9	medium-sized	TRBJ2-5	TRBD2	CASSEGASGGWETQYF	TGTGCCAGCAGCGAGGGGGCTAGCGGGGGCTGGGAGACCCAGTACTTC
TRBV2	NA	TRBJ2-1	TRBD2	CASRTSGGWNEQFF	TGTGCCAGCAGGACTAGCGGGGGGTGGAATGAGCAGTTCTTC
TRBV7-9	few	TRBJ1-5	TRBD1	CASSFGTGLGQPQHF	TGTGCCAGCAGCTTCGGGACAGGGCTCGGACAGCCCCAGCATTTT
TRBV6-5	once	TRBJ2-2	TRBD1	CASTSTGGAAGELFF	TGTGCCAGCACCTCGACAGGGGGCGCGGCCGGGGAGCTGTTTTTT
TRBV7-6	NA	TRBJ1-2	TRBD1	CASSLGTGSNYGYTF	TGTGCCAGCAGCTTAGGGACAGGATCGAACTATGGCTACACCTTC
TRBV24-1	NA	TRBJ2-1	TRBD2	CATSDPSSGWEQFF	TGTGCCACCAGTGATCCTAGTAGCGGGTGGGAGCAGTTCTTC
TRBV5-1	once	TRBJ1-2	NA	CASSLVGESTYGYTF	TGCGCCAGCAGCTTGGTAGGGGAATCGACCTATGGCTACACCTTC
TRBV6-5	NA	TRBJ2-3	TRBD1	CASSNRGYADTQYF	TGTGCCAGCAGCAACAGGGGATATGCAGATACGCAGTATTTT
TRBV7-8	NA	TRBJ1-1	NA	CASSGVDSLNTEAFF	TGTGCCAGCAGCGGGGTGGACAGTTTGAACACTGAAGCTTTCTTT
TRBV27	NA	TRBJ2-2	TRBD2	CASSPPDGGAGGELFF	TGTGCCAGCAGCCCTCCCGACGGGGGGGCCGGGGGGGAGCTGTTTTTT
TRBV11-2	NA	TRBJ1-6	TRBD1	CASSSGTGRNSPLHF	TGTGCCAGCAGTTCCGGGACAGGGAGGAATTCACCCCTCCACTTT
TRBV5-4	once	TRBJ1-4	NA	CASSVGGLVEKLFF	TGTGCCAGCAGCGTTGGGGGGTTGGTTGAAAAACTGTTTTTT
TRBV5-1	NA	TRBJ2-7	NA	CASSLLGDYEQYF	TGCGCCAGCAGCTTGCTAGGGGACTACGAGCAGTACTTC
TRBV30	NA	TRBJ1-2	NA	CAWSVLGARGYGYTF	TGTGCCTGGAGTGTATTGGGGGCGCGTGGGTATGGCTACACCTTC
TRBV7-2	NA	TRBJ1-2	TRBD1	CASSLALDRGPYGYTF	TGTGCCAGCAGCTTAGCCCTGGACAGGGGGCCGTATGGCTACACCTTC
TRBV2	NA	TRBJ1-4	NA	CASILEGATNEKLFF	TGTGCCAGCATTCTAGAGGGTGCAACTAATGAAAAACTGTTTTTT
TRBV30	NA	TRBJ2-3	NA	CAWKAGTFTDTQYF	TGTGCCTGGAAGGCAGGGACTTTCACAGATACGCAGTATTTT
TRBV5-6	NA	TRBJ1-1	NA	CASSKPGGDKRAFF	TGTGCCAGCAGTAAACCGGGGGGCGACAAGCGGGCTTTCTTT
TRBV30	NA	TRBJ1-2	NA	CAWSDLTRSVYGYTF	TGTGCCTGGAGTGATTTGACGAGGAGTGTCTATGGCTACACCTTC
TRBV11-2	NA	TRBJ2-7	TRBD2	CASSGGGYEQYF	TGTGCCAGCAGCGGGGGGGGCTACGAGCAGTACTTC
TRBV27	NA	TRBJ1-6	NA	CASSLRSPPGDSPLHF	TGTGCCAGCAGTTTACGCTCCCCCCCCGGGGATTCACCCCTCCACTTT
TRBV2	few	TRBJ1-1	NA	CASSPTGFGDTEAFF	TGTGCCAGCAGTCCAACAGGGTTCGGAGACACTGAAGCTTTCTTT
TRBV6-6	NA	TRBJ2-4	TRBD1	CASSYSTNRGGIQYF	TGTGCCAGCAGTTACTCCACAAACAGGGGTGGCATTCAGTACTTC
TRBV5-1	NA	TRBJ2-7	NA	CASRSVRGPAWDEQYF	TGCGCCAGCAGGTCGGTGCGGGGGCCGGCATGGGACGAGCAGTACTTC
TRBV29-1	NA	TRBJ1-1	NA	CSVADSRGTGEAFF	TGCAGCGTTGCGGACAGTAGGGGGACGGGGGAAGCTTTCTTT
TRBV7-9	NA	TRBJ2-1	NA	CASSLQSGSVEQFF	TGTGCCAGCAGCTTACAATCAGGGTCGGTTGAGCAGTTCTTC
TRBV5-1	NA	TRBJ2-3	NA	CASSQGFTSTDTQYF	TGCGCCAGCAGCCAGGGATTTACTAGCACAGATACGCAGTATTTT
TRBV2	NA	TRBJ2-5	NA	CACRGWGQETQYF	TGTGCTTGCAGGGGCTGGGGGCAAGAGACCCAGTACTTC
TRBV5-6	NA	TRBJ2-3	TRBD1	CASSADRDDTQYF	TGTGCCAGCAGCGCGGACAGGGACGATACGCAGTATTTT
TRBV20-1	few	TRBJ2-1	NA	CSAGGAMQFF	TGCAGTGCTGGTGGGGCAATGCAGTTCTTC
TRBV10-3	NA	TRBJ1-1	TRBD1	CAITTGGGTEAFF	TGTGCCATCACCACAGGGGGCGGAACTGAAGCTTTCTTT
TRBV19	NA	TRBJ2-5	NA	CASSELRGPQETQYF	TGTGCCAGTAGTGAGCTCAGGGGACCCCAAGAGACCCAGTACTTC
TRBV5-1	NA	TRBJ1-2	TRBD1	CASSYGTAYGYTF	TGCGCCAGCAGCTATGGGACAGCCTATGGCTACACCTTC
TRBV6-5	NA	TRBJ2-1	NA	CASTATGNVYNEQFF	TGTGCCAGCACCGCAACAGGGAACGTTTACAATGAGCAGTTCTTC
TRBV5-1	NA	TRBJ2-7	NA	CASSLGDSGIYEQYF	TGCGCCAGCAGCTTAGGTGATAGCGGTATCTACGAGCAGTACTTC
TRBV7-9	NA	TRBJ2-7	TRBD1	CASSLGDREQYF	TGTGCCAGCAGCCTCGGGGACAGAGAGCAGTACTTC